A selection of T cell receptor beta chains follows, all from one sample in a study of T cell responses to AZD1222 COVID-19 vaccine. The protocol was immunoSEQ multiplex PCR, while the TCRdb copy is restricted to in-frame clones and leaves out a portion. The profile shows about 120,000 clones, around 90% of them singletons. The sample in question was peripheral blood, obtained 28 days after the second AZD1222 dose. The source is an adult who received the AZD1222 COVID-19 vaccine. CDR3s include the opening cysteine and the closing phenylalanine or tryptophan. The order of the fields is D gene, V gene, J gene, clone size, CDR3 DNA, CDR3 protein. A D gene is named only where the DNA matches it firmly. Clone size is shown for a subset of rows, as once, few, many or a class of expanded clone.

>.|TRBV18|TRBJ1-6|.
TGTGCCAGCTCACCAAGGGCTAGGAATTCACCCCTCCACTTT
CASSPRARNSPLHF
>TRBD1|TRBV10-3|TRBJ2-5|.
TGTGCCATCAGTGACAGACAGGGCGAAACCCAGTACTTC
CAISDRQGETQYF
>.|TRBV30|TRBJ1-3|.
TGTGCCTGGAATGCCCAGCCGAAGAACTCTGGAAACACCATATATTTT
CAWNAQPKNSGNTIYF
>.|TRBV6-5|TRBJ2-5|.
TGTGCCAGCAGTTACTCGACCCAGGGTGAGACCCAGTACTTC
CASSYSTQGETQYF
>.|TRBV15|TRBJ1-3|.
TGTGCCACCAGCAGAGATAATGGAAACACCATATATTTT
CATSRDNGNTIYF
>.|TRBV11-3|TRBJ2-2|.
TGTGCCAGCAGCTTAGATCGAGGGGTTCGGGAGCTGTTTTTT
CASSLDRGVRELFF
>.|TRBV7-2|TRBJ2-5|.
TGTGCCAGCAGCAGAACATCCTGGGAGACCCAGTACTTC
CASSRTSWETQYF
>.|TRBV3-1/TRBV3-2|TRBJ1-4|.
TGTGCCAGCAGCCCGGGGACGGGTGAAAAACTGTTTTTT
CASSPGTGEKLFF
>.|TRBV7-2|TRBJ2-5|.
TGTGCCAGCAGCTTAGGCTCCACCCAAGAGACCCAGTACTTC
CASSLGSTQETQYF
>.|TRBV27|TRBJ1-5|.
TGTGCCAGCAGCCGGTCCGCCGGGGCTAGCAATCAGCCCCAGCATTTT
CASSRSAGASNQPQHF
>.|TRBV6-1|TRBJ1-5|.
TGTGCCAGCAGTGGATATGCCGGGCCCACAAGCCCGCCCCAGCATTTT
CASSGYAGPTSPPQHF
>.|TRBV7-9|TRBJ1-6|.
TGTGCCAGCAGCCCCGACACATCGCGTAATTCACCCCTCCACTTT
CASSPDTSRNSPLHF
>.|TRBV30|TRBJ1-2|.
TGTGCCTGGAGCAGCGCCACCTATGGCTACACCTTC
CAWSSATYGYTF
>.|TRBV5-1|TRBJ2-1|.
TGCGCCAGCAGCTTGGCCATCAGCGGGGAGGGGGATGAGCAGTTCTTC
CASSLAISGEGDEQFF
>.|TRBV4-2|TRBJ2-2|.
TGTGCCAGCAGCCTGAGACAGGACGGGGAGCTGTTTTTT
CASSLRQDGELFF
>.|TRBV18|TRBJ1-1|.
TGTGCCACTTTACCATCGGGAACCCGGGTCACTGAAGCTTTCTTT
CATLPSGTRVTEAFF
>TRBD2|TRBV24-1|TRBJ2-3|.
TGTGCCACCAGTGATTTGTCCGTAGCGGGGGCCCCAGGCACAGATACGCAGTATTTT
CATSDLSVAGAPGTDTQYF
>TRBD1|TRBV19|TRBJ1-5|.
TGTGCCAGTAGTATAGGCGGACAGGGCCGAGGCGGACCCCAGCATTTT
CASSIGGQGRGGPQHF
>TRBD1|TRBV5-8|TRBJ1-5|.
TGTGCCAGCAGCCGGACGGGAGGGGGCTTACATCAGCATTTT
CASSRTGGGLHQHF
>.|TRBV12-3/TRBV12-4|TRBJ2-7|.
TGTGCCAGCAGATATTCGGGCCTGTACGAGCAGTACTTC
CASRYSGLYEQYF
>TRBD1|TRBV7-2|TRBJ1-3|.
TGTGCCAGCAGCTCACAGGGGCCCAGCTCTGGAAACACCATATATTTT
CASSSQGPSSGNTIYF
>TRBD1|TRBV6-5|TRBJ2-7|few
TGTGCCAGCCTCGGGACAGGGGGTGTTTACGAGCAGTACTTC
CASLGTGGVYEQYF
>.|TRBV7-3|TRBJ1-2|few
TGTGCCAGCAGCTTAAGCGGCACAGCCCCAAGCGGCTACACCTTC
CASSLSGTAPSGYTF
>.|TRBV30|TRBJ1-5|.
TGTGCCTGGAGTGTGACAAACAGCAATCAGCCCCAGCATTTT
CAWSVTNSNQPQHF
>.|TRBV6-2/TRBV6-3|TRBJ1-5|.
TGTGCCAGCAGTTACTATCCAGGCCAAAGTGGGCCCCAGCATTTT
CASSYYPGQSGPQHF
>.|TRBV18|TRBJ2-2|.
TGTGCCAGCTCACCACCTAGGGCGGGGAACACCGGGGAGCTGTTTTTT
CASSPPRAGNTGELFF
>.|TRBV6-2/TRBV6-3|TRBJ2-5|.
TGTGCCAGCAGTTACGGTCGGGAGACCCAGTACTTC
CASSYGRETQYF
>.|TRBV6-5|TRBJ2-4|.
TGTGCCAGCAGTTTGGGGGGCCCCAAAAACATTCAGTACTTC
CASSLGGPKNIQYF
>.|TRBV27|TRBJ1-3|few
TGTGCCAGCAGTTCCGCTTCTGGAAACACCATATATTTT
CASSSASGNTIYF
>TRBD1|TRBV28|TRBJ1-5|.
TGTGCCACCCAGGGGGACAGGGTGGATCAGCCCCAGCATTTT
CATQGDRVDQPQHF
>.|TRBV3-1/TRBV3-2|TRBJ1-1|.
TGTGCCAGCAGCCGGACCCCCACTGAAGCTTTCTTT
CASSRTPTEAFF
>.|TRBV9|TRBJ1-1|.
TGTGCCAGCAGCGTAGGGGGCCAGAACACTGAAGCTTTCTTT
CASSVGGQNTEAFF
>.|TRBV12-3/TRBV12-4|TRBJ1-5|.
TGTGCCAGCAGTTTATCCCGAGGGCCCCAGCATTTT
CASSLSRGPQHF
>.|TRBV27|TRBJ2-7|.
TGTGCCAGTCAGGGCAGCGGCTACGAGCAGTACTTC
CASQGSGYEQYF
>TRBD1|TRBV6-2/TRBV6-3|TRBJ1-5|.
TGTGCCAGCAGTGGGGACAGGGCTCAGCCCCAGCATTTT
CASSGDRAQPQHF
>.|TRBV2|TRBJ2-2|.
TGTGCCAGTCTAATGGCGGGCCCCGGGGAGCTGTTTTTT
CASLMAGPGELFF